The clone carrying this T cell receptor beta chain showed up just a few times. This sample was included in a study of spatial heterogeneity in lung cancer. The overall study: Sequenced were any available follow-up PBMC samples, which had been obtained a median of about two years after resection. Detection consistently captured more beta-chain sequences than alpha-chain sequences. Averaged across combinations, each unique TCR and UMI pairing appeared more than ten times in raw reads, which were uncorrected.

The CDR3 totals 18 residues. Trimming at V came to 5 bases and at J to 0 bases, leaving 8 bases not matched to a gene. Germline loops: CDR1 LNHDA, CDR2 SQIVND (reference sequence). Sample time point: blood at routine non-recurrence follow-up after resection. A unique molecular identifier was carried by every single TCR cDNA molecule. TCRdb reanalysed the 5' RACE reads using MiXCR and keeps one entry per CDR3 protein. This repertoire shows tens of thousands of distinct CDR3 sequences, roughly 7.8% found once; its top ten account for approximately 9.8%. The TCR sequence derives from a male donor with early-stage non-small cell lung cancer. The chain uses TRBV19 and TRBJ2-1; 12 bases agree with TRBD2. The sequencing here drew on PBMCs, taken at follow-up. In DNA form, the CDR3 reads TGTGCCAGTAGTCGAGGACTAGCGGGGTCGAGCTCCTACAATGAGCAGTTCTTC. Its protein product is CASSRGLAGSSSYNEQFF.